These T cell receptor beta chains were read from a single sample in a study of spatial heterogeneity in lung cancer. Using its own MiXCR run on the 5' RACE reads, TCRdb lists one record per CDR3 protein. The data hold several thousand distinct CDR3 sequences, with 8.5% to 9.5% observed a single time. Sequenced material: lung tumor tissue, taken at surgery. These receptor sequences come from a male donor with early-stage non-small cell lung cancer. CDR3s include the opening cysteine and the closing phenylalanine or tryptophan. D genes are given only for firm matches. Clone size, where shown, is once, few, many, or a class for clones that have expanded.

V: TRBV7-9
J: TRBJ2-2
size: medium-sized
D: NA
CDR3: CASSLFGETGELFF
DNA: TGTGCCAGCAGCTTATTCGGAGAGACCGGGGAGCTGTTTTTT

V: TRBV9
J: TRBJ2-3
size: NA
D: NA
CDR3: CASSQLGTGNTDTQYF
DNA: TGTGCCAGCAGCCAATTAGGTACGGGGAACACAGATACGCAGTATTTT

V: TRBV20-1
J: TRBJ2-7
size: medium-sized
D: TRBD1
CDR3: CSAGYGTGSREQYF
DNA: TGCAGTGCTGGTTACGGGACAGGGAGTCGCGAGCAGTACTTC

V: TRBV5-1
J: TRBJ1-2
size: few
D: NA
CDR3: CASSPLGQNYGYTF
DNA: TGCGCCAGCAGCCCGCTAGGACAGAACTATGGCTACACCTTC

V: TRBV2
J: TRBJ2-3
size: medium-sized
D: NA
CDR3: CASNRPSTDTQYF
DNA: TGTGCCAGCAACCGACCGAGCACAGATACGCAGTATTTT

V: TRBV20-1
J: TRBJ2-2
size: few
D: NA
CDR3: CSAREGRSGELFF
DNA: TGCAGTGCTAGAGAGGGGCGTAGCGGGGAGCTGTTTTTT

V: TRBV6-2/TRBV6-3
J: TRBJ2-3
size: medium-sized
D: NA
CDR3: CASSLSAGPDTQYF
DNA: TGTGCCAGCAGTCTATCCGCCGGGCCCGATACGCAGTATTTT

V: TRBV30
J: TRBJ1-5
size: medium-sized
D: TRBD1
CDR3: CAWSRDSVNQPQHF
DNA: TGTGCCTGGAGCAGGGACAGCGTCAATCAGCCCCAGCATTTT

V: TRBV20-1
J: TRBJ1-1
size: NA
D: NA
CDR3: CSAKWGNTEAFF
DNA: TGCAGTGCTAAATGGGGGAACACTGAAGCTTTCTTT

V: TRBV20-1
J: TRBJ2-5
size: many
D: NA
CDR3: CSARWLEETQYF
DNA: TGCAGTGCTAGATGGCTGGAGGAGACCCAGTACTTC

V: TRBV24-1
J: TRBJ2-2
size: medium-sized
D: NA
CDR3: CATSESGPGELFF
DNA: TGTGCCACCAGTGAAAGCGGGCCCGGGGAGCTGTTTTTT

V: TRBV6-5
J: TRBJ1-2
size: many
D: NA
CDR3: CASSTGGDGYTF
DNA: TGTGCCAGCAGTACAGGAGGGGATGGCTACACCTTC

V: TRBV19
J: TRBJ2-1
size: medium-sized
D: TRBD2
CDR3: CASGGGTKGNEQFF
DNA: TGTGCCAGTGGTGGCGGGACTAAAGGCAATGAGCAGTTCTTC

V: TRBV27
J: TRBJ1-2
size: many
D: NA
CDR3: CASSLSGGGGYTF
DNA: TGTGCCAGCAGTTTATCGGGCGGGGGTGGCTACACCTTC

V: TRBV6-1
J: TRBJ2-3
size: many
D: NA
CDR3: CASSVRREFTDTQYF
DNA: TGTGCCAGCAGTGTTCGTAGGGAGTTCACAGATACGCAGTATTTT

V: TRBV7-2
J: TRBJ2-7
size: NA
D: NA
CDR3: CASSLKGKEQYF
DNA: TGTGCCAGCAGCTTAAAGGGAAAGGAGCAGTACTTC

V: TRBV2
J: TRBJ1-2
size: NA
D: NA
CDR3: CASSEPAGQGQGYTF
DNA: TGTGCCAGCAGTGAACCCGCGGGGCAGGGGCAGGGCTACACCTTC

V: TRBV7-2
J: TRBJ1-6
size: medium-sized
D: NA
CDR3: CASSLEGNSSPLHF
DNA: TGTGCCAGCAGCTTAGAGGGGAACTCTTCACCCCTCCACTTT

V: TRBV6-5
J: TRBJ2-3
size: large
D: TRBD2
CDR3: CASSYGGRYGTDTQYF
DNA: TGTGCCAGCAGTTACGGCGGGAGGTACGGCACAGATACGCAGTATTTT

V: TRBV2
J: TRBJ2-2
size: medium-sized
D: NA
CDR3: CASSAQALETGELFF
DNA: TGTGCCAGCAGTGCTCAGGCCCTTGAGACCGGGGAGCTGTTTTTT

V: TRBV20-1
J: TRBJ2-3
size: few
D: TRBD2
CDR3: CSARRATSADKGNTQYF
DNA: TGCAGTGCCCGTAGGGCGACTAGCGCCGATAAGGGGAATACGCAGTATTTT

V: TRBV14
J: TRBJ1-4
size: large
D: NA
CDR3: CASSQGQRMRGGRHNEKLFF
DNA: TGTGCCAGCAGCCAAGGACAACGGATGAGAGGGGGTCGGCATAATGAAAAACTGTTTTTT

V: TRBV27
J: TRBJ1-1
size: NA
D: NA
CDR3: CASSLYRVYDTEAFF
DNA: TGTGCCAGCAGTTTATACAGGGTCTACGACACTGAAGCTTTCTTT

V: TRBV30
J: TRBJ2-5
size: many
D: TRBD2
CDR3: CAWSRTSKETQYF
DNA: TGTGCCTGGAGTCGGACTAGCAAAGAGACCCAGTACTTC

V: TRBV6-1
J: TRBJ2-4
size: many
D: NA
CDR3: CASSEPDTLAKNIQYF
DNA: TGTGCCAGCAGTGAACCAGATACCTTAGCCAAAAACATTCAGTACTTC

V: TRBV9
J: TRBJ2-3
size: medium-sized
D: NA
CDR3: CASSVGDADTDTQYF
DNA: TGTGCCAGCAGCGTCGGGGATGCGGATACAGATACGCAGTATTTT

V: TRBV5-4
J: TRBJ2-7
size: medium-sized
D: NA
CDR3: CASSLMGKGNEQYF
DNA: TGTGCCAGCAGCTTGATGGGGAAGGGGAACGAGCAGTACTTC

V: TRBV6-2/TRBV6-3
J: TRBJ2-3
size: NA
D: TRBD2
CDR3: CASSPRLASRTDTQYF
DNA: TGTGCCAGCAGCCCGAGACTAGCTTCTCGCACAGATACGCAGTATTTT

V: TRBV6-2/TRBV6-3
J: TRBJ2-3
size: NA
D: TRBD1
CDR3: CPSSWGQSTDTQYF
DNA: TGTCCCAGCAGTTGGGGACAGAGCACAGATACGCAGTATTTT

V: TRBV7-9
J: TRBJ2-1
size: medium-sized
D: TRBD1
CDR3: CASSRGQGRHEQFF
DNA: TGTGCCAGCAGCCGGGGACAGGGGCGACATGAGCAGTTCTTC

V: TRBV5-1
J: TRBJ1-6
size: many
D: NA
CDR3: CASSLESGQGGSPLHF
DNA: TGCGCCAGCAGCTTGGAGTCGGGGCAGGGAGGCTCACCCCTCCACTTT

V: TRBV19
J: TRBJ1-2
size: few
D: NA
CDR3: CASSSGLYGYTF
DNA: TGTGCCAGTAGTTCCGGGCTCTATGGCTACACCTTC

V: TRBV15
J: TRBJ1-3
size: NA
D: NA
CDR3: CATSSAGGGSIYF
DNA: TGTGCCACCAGCAGCGCCGGAGGGGGTTCCATATATTTT

V: TRBV12-3/TRBV12-4
J: TRBJ2-4
size: many
D: NA
CDR3: CASSPQERAKNIQYF
DNA: TGTGCCAGCAGTCCCCAGGAGAGGGCCAAAAACATTCAGTACTTC

V: TRBV4-1
J: TRBJ2-6
size: medium-sized
D: TRBD1
CDR3: CASSQDAGTGVAGANVLTF
DNA: TGCGCCAGCAGCCAAGATGCGGGGACAGGAGTGGCTGGGGCCAACGTCCTGACTTTC

V: TRBV6-1
J: TRBJ2-5
size: NA
D: NA
CDR3: CASELPVNRETQYF
DNA: TGTGCCTCCGAGCTCCCAGTGAATCGCGAGACCCAGTACTTC

V: TRBV7-8
J: TRBJ2-7
size: medium-sized
D: TRBD1
CDR3: CASSLGDRVGEQYF
DNA: TGTGCCAGCAGCTTAGGGGACAGGGTGGGCGAGCAGTACTTC

V: TRBV30
J: TRBJ1-6
size: few
D: TRBD1
CDR3: CAWSSNYTGGNSPLHF
DNA: TGTGCCTGGAGTTCAAACTACACAGGGGGTAATTCACCCCTCCACTTT

V: TRBV5-6
J: TRBJ2-5
size: NA
D: TRBD1
CDR3: CASSYDRGVQTQYF
DNA: TGTGCCAGCAGCTATGACAGGGGAGTGCAGACCCAGTACTTC

V: TRBV5-1
J: TRBJ1-6
size: few
D: TRBD1
CDR3: CASSGRTGGESPLHF
DNA: TGCGCCAGCAGCGGACGGACAGGGGGCGAGTCACCCCTCCACTTT

V: TRBV6-2/TRBV6-3
J: TRBJ1-1
size: medium-sized
D: NA
CDR3: CASSQGAEAFF
DNA: TGTGCCAGCAGCCAAGGAGCTGAAGCTTTCTTT

V: TRBV20-1
J: TRBJ1-4
size: medium-sized
D: TRBD1
CDR3: CSASSGGEKLFF
DNA: TGCAGTGCTAGCTCAGGGGGCGAAAAACTGTTTTTT

V: TRBV1
J: TRBJ2-3
size: medium-sized
D: NA
CDR3: CTSSQTSGTDTQYF
DNA: TGCACCAGCAGCCAGACTAGCGGCACAGATACGCAGTATTTT

V: TRBV3-1
J: TRBJ1-4
size: many
D: NA
CDR3: CASSQWRAGSNEKLFF
DNA: TGTGCCAGCAGCCAATGGCGGGCAGGGAGTAATGAAAAACTGTTTTTT

V: TRBV3-1
J: TRBJ2-5
size: many
D: TRBD1
CDR3: CASSQGTGETQYF
DNA: TGTGCCAGCAGCCAAGGGACAGGGGAGACCCAGTACTTC

V: TRBV5-4
J: TRBJ2-6
size: few
D: NA
CDR3: CASSQATDRTGANVLTF
DNA: TGTGCCAGCAGCCAGGCCACGGATCGGACTGGGGCCAACGTCCTGACTTTC

V: TRBV19
J: TRBJ1-5
size: medium-sized
D: NA
CDR3: CASSIGTIRNQPQHF
DNA: TGTGCCAGTAGTATAGGGACTATCAGGAATCAGCCCCAGCATTTT

V: TRBV11-2
J: TRBJ2-3
size: many
D: TRBD2
CDR3: CASSRGGGVTDTQYF
DNA: TGTGCCAGCAGTCGGGGCGGGGGAGTAACAGATACGCAGTATTTT

V: TRBV20-1
J: TRBJ1-1
size: many
D: NA
CDR3: CSAALGETEAFF
DNA: TGCAGTGCTGCCCTAGGGGAAACTGAAGCTTTCTTT

V: TRBV4-3
J: TRBJ1-6
size: many
D: TRBD1
CDR3: CASSPGQSSYNSPLHF
DNA: TGCGCCAGCAGCCCGGGACAGAGCTCCTATAATTCACCCCTCCACTTT

V: TRBV7-2
J: TRBJ2-3
size: many
D: NA
CDR3: CASSFSGADTDTQYF
DNA: TGTGCCAGCAGCTTTAGCGGAGCCGACACAGATACGCAGTATTTT